The 18 T cell receptor beta chains in this list originate from one sample, sequenced in a study of T cell repertoires in cytomegalovirus infection. MiXCR was run by TCRdb on the reads, yielding one entry per CDR3 protein. The table shows roughly 860,000 distinct CDR3 sequences, with less than 35% occurring only once. The antigens of these receptors remain unknown. The sample consisted of cultured CD8+ T cells from PBMCs, taken from culture after CMV antigen stimulation. The source is a human donor in good health (CMV status not recorded). Some clones in this sample may be carry-over from other donors' samples.

V gene TRBV7-9 combines with J gene TRBJ1-2; possibly TRBD1 for D (5 bases). In germline, CDR1 is SEHNR, CDR2 FQNEAQ (reference sequence). The ends were cut back, 3 bases at V and 6 bases at J, with 14 bases in the middle. CDR3 size: 14 residues. CDR3 in amino acids: CASSFYGIQDGYTF. The CDR3 DNA reads as TGTGCCAGCAGCTTTTACGGGATACAGGATGGCTACACCTTC.

This clonotype turned up a few times. The V call is TRBV25-1, the J call TRBJ2-1; 8 nucleotides line up with TRBD1. Germline lookup yields CDR1 MGHDK and CDR2 SYGVNS. The CDR3 is made up of 16 amino acids. The V and J ends lost 4 bases and 6 bases, in that order; junction bases with no gene match: 11. The CDR3 protein is CASSAGDRQLSNEQFF. The CDR3 bases are TGTGCCAGCAGTGCCGGGGACAGGCAGCTCTCCAATGAGCAGTTCTTC.

This rearrangement joins TRBV12-3 or TRBV12-4 to TRBJ1-3; D is ambiguous. The CDR3 totals 13 residues. The V end lost 5 bases, the J end lost 4 bases, and 9 bases lay between the germline ends. CDR3: CASSGPNGNTIYF. CDR3 sequence (DNA): TGTGCCAGCAGTGGACCTAACGGAAACACCATATATTTT.

The rearrangement links TRBV19 to TRBJ2-1; 13 bases are a match to TRBD2. The V segment lost 8 bases and the J segment 1 base; nucleotides outside the gene matches: 8. This CDR3 spans 17 amino acids. Germline assignment: CDR1 LNHDA and CDR2 SQIVND (reference sequence). CDR3 DNA sequence: TGTGCCAGTCGAGGGACTAGCGGGGTTTATTCCTACAATGAGCAGTTCTTC. Its translation is CASRGTSGVYSYNEQFF.

The CDR3: CSVEGGWGGDTQYF. The CDR3 DNA is TGCAGCGTTGAAGGGGGATGGGGTGGAGATACGCAGTATTTT. The J gene is TRBJ2-3, the V gene TRBV29-1, with no clear D. Germline-derived CDR1 and CDR2 are SQVTM and ANQGSEA. The CDR3 runs to 14 residues. With 1 base removed from V and 5 bases from J, the gap between germline ends came to 13 bases.

The V and J genes are TRBV19 and TRBJ2-1; 9 positions agree with TRBD2. This CDR3 contains 15 residues. From germline, CDR1 is LNHDA and CDR2 SQIVND (reference sequence). The junction had 6 bases not matched to a gene; V was cut back by 6 bases and J by 3 bases. The DNA of the CDR3 is TGTGCCAGTAGCGAGCCTAGCGGGATCTACAATGAGCAGTTCTTC. Translation gives CASSEPSGIYNEQFF.

V and J are TRBV6-5 and TRBJ1-2; 8 bases line up with TRBD1. Germline loops: CDR1 MNHEY, CDR2 SVGAGI. Unmatched junction bases numbered 3, after V lost 0 bases and J lost 6 bases. This CDR3 comprises 14 residues. CDR3 sequence reads: CASSYSQGADGYTF. CDR3 DNA: TGTGCCAGCAGTTACTCTCAGGGGGCGGATGGCTACACCTTC.

A word on this clonotype: Just one base apart from a much larger clone, this may be a read error. The conserved phenylalanine or tryptophan is not found at the CDR3 terminus, so this likely reflects a read error. The gene calls are TRBV12-3 or TRBV12-4 and TRBJ1-1; 9 nucleotides match TRBD1. The ends lost 4 bases at V and 10 bases at J; junction bases unmatched: 10. The CDR3 consists of 14 residues. The CDR3 spells CASSSSGQGKRAFL. For the CDR3, the DNA is TGTGCCAGCAGTTCCTCCGGACAGGGGAAGAGAGCTTTCCTT.

This clonotype was detected a few times. The chain carries TRBV7-4 and TRBJ1-2, with D perhaps matching TRBD1 (5 bases). Deletions cut 3 bases from V and 4 bases from J, with 15 bases between. The CDR3 runs 15 residues. Germline V lookup: CDR1 SGHVT, CDR2 SQSDAQ. CDR3 residues: CASSLGEGRPYGYTF. In DNA, the CDR3 is TGTGCCAGCAGCTTGGGGGAGGGGAGGCCCTATGGCTACACCTTC. The whole variable domain, filled in from reference TRBV7-4 and TRBJ1-2, reads GAGVSQSPRYKVAKRGRDVALRCDSISGHVTLYWYRQTLGQGSEVLTYSQSDAQRDKSGRPSGRFSAERPERSVSTLKIQRTEQGDSAVYLCASSLGEGRPYGYTFGSGTRLTVV.

This clonotype was seen a handful of times. The J gene is TRBJ1-1, the V gene TRBV29-1; D possibly corresponds to TRBD1 (5 bases). Germline CDR1 and CDR2: SQVTM and ANQGSEA. The CDR3 is made up of 11 amino acids. The V gene lost 2 bases and the J gene lost 10 bases, with 11 bases spanning the gap. CDR3 coding DNA: TGCAGCGTTGAATCGCGTCAGGGAGCTTTCTTT. Amino acid sequence: CSVESRQGAFF.

V is TRBV27 and J is TRBJ2-7; TRBD2 is a possible D gene (6 bases). Trimming removed 5 bases from V and 3 bases from J, with 11 bases in between. The CDR3 length is 13 residues. Germline V CDR1 and CDR2: MNHEY, SMNVEV (reference sequence). In nucleotides, the CDR3 is TGTGCCAGCAGTCGGGGGATTTTCTACGAGCAGTACGTC. Its protein product is CASSRGIFYEQYV.

V is TRBV19 and J is TRBJ1-1; TRBD1 matches 10 bases. V shed 10 bases, J shed 7 bases, and the junction held 6 bases outside the gene matches. CDR1 and CDR2 (germline): LNHDA, SQIVND (reference sequence). This CDR3 contains 12 residues. For the CDR3, the DNA is TGTGCCAATCAGACAGGGGGCGATGAAGCTTTCTTT. It is translated as CANQTGGDEAFF. Based on the CDR3 plus reference TRBV19 and TRBJ1-1, the full variable domain is DGGITQSPKYLFRKEGQNVTLSCEQNLNHDAMYWYRQDPGQGLRLIYYSQIVNDFQKGDIAEGYSVSREKKESFPLTVTSAQKNPTAFYLCANQTGGDEAFFGQGTRLTVV.

The rearrangement joins TRBV27 to TRBJ1-5; D ambiguous. The germline V and J ends were trimmed by 8 bases and 2 bases, with 25 bases remaining between them. The CDR3 contains 18 residues. Germline values: CDR1 MNHEY, CDR2 SMNVEV (reference sequence). The CDR3 sequence: CASLPSGRASPGNQPQHF. Written as DNA, the CDR3 is TGTGCCAGCCTCCCATCGGGTAGGGCTAGTCCGGGCAATCAGCCCCAGCATTTT.

This rearrangement joins TRBV2 to TRBJ1-2; 9 bases match TRBD1. Germline V gene data show CDR1 as SNHLY and CDR2 as FYNNEI. CDR3 length: 13 amino acids. Losses at the gene ends were 8 bases for V and 8 bases for J; bases not matched to a gene: 9. CDR3 amino acids: CASPGGQGLGYTF. Written as DNA, the CDR3 is TGTGCCAGCCCCGGGGGACAGGGTCTCGGCTACACCTTC. Full variable domain (missing parts from reference TRBV2 and TRBJ1-2): EPEVTQTPSHQVTQMGQEVILRCVPISNHLYFYWYRQILGQKVEFLVSFYNNEISEKSEIFDDQFSVERPDGSNFTLKIRSTKLEDSAMYFCASPGGQGLGYTFGSGTRLTVV.

The CDR3 is CASSPPRRHPGSYGYEQYV. The CDR3 region has the DNA TGTGCCAGCTCACCACCGCGGCGTCACCCCGGCTCGTATGGTTACGAGCAGTACGTC. V is TRBV18 and J is TRBJ2-7; D unclear. This CDR3 is built from 19 residues. Trimming stripped 0 bases from V and 4 bases from J, with 25 bases between. Germline V gene sequence: CDR1 KGHSH, CDR2 LQKENI.

This clonotype was counted ten times or more. V and J are TRBV4-1 and TRBJ1-2; weak D call: TRBD1 (6 bases). Trimming stripped 0 bases from V and 5 bases from J, with 16 bases between. This CDR3 is 16 amino acids long. Germline V gene lookup returns CDR1 MGHRA and CDR2 YSYEKL. CDR3 protein: CASSQEAGVVGYGYTF. For the CDR3, the DNA is TGCGCCAGCAGCCAAGAGGCAGGGGTGGTGGGTTATGGCTACACCTTC.

This clonotype showed up many times. The gene calls are TRBV6-6 and TRBJ1-2; 7 bases are shared with TRBD1. The CDR3 is 19 residues long. Germline V lookup: CDR1 MNHNY, CDR2 SVGAGI (reference sequence). Losses at the gene ends were 0 bases for V and 7 bases for J; bases not matched to a gene: 20. For the CDR3, the DNA is TGTGCCAGCAGTTACTCGATCGGCGAGCGACAACAGGGGATTCTTGGCTACACCTTC. Translated, it gives CASSYSIGERQQGILGYTF.

The rearrangement uses TRBV27 and TRBJ1-4; D unclear. Trimming cost V 0 bases and J 5 bases, with 10 bases left between them. The CDR3 loop spans 15 amino acids. Per the germline V gene, CDR1 is MNHEY and CDR2 is SMNVEV (reference sequence). The CDR3 sequence: CASSLSLGLNEKLFF. In DNA form, the CDR3 reads TGTGCCAGCAGTTTATCGCTCGGCCTCAATGAAAAACTGTTTTTT.